The 10 T cell receptor beta chains below come from one sample, sequenced in a study of PD-1 blockade in classical Hodgkin lymphoma. With no exception, relapse followed autologous stem cell transplantation in all patients, and brentuximab vedotin exposure varied. Clones were sequenced by immunoSEQ multiplex PCR, and TCRdb holds only the in-frame ones, with some missing. The sample has 30,000 to 35,000 clones, roughly 80% seen once. Source: peripheral blood mononuclear cells (PBMCs), taken at baseline. These receptors all stem from a human donor with classical Hodgkin lymphoma.

This chain uses TRBV7-3 with TRBJ1-2, with TRBD1 as a possible D gene (5 bases). The CDR3 contains 14 residues. V dropped 0 bases and J dropped 11 bases, with 16 bases sitting between them. Germline CDR1 SGHTA, CDR2 FQGTGA. In nucleotides, the CDR3 is TGTGCCAGCAGCTTAACGGGGCCGAACTATGAGTACACCTTC. It specifies CASSLTGPNYEYTF.

This rearrangement joins TRBV11-2 to TRBJ2-3; no firm D call. Trimming took off 2 bases at V and 0 bases at J, with 9 bases between the two ends. In germline, CDR1 is SGHAT, CDR2 FQNNGV. The CDR3 loop spans 15 amino acids. CDR3 coding DNA: TGTGCCAGCAGCTTAACCCCGGGCAGCACAGATACGCAGTATTTT. This encodes CASSLTPGSTDTQYF.

The chain employs TRBV7-2 and TRBJ2-7, with 11 bases aligning to TRBD1. CDR1 SGHTA and CDR2 FQGNSA come from the germline V gene. This CDR3 contains 16 residues. Trimming took 4 bases from V and 2 from J; bases not matched to a gene: 7. The CDR3 region is CASSSPPGQGAYEQYF. The CDR3 nucleotides read TGTGCCAGCAGCTCGCCGCCGGGACAGGGGGCCTACGAGCAGTACTTC.

The rearrangement joins TRBV5-5 to TRBJ2-2; D possibly uses TRBD1 or TRBD2 (5 bases each). Germline CDR1 is SGHKS and CDR2 is YYEKEE (reference sequence). V lost 0 bases and J 13 bases, leaving 22 bases between the germline ends. This CDR3 comprises 16 residues. CDR3 in DNA: TGTGCCAGCAGCTTGGAATTCGGGGCCCTTCACTCGCCGCTGTTTTTT. This translates into CASSLEFGALHSPLFF.

The genes are TRBV6-6 and TRBJ2-2; 7 bases agree with TRBD1. The CDR3 extends over 16 amino acids. V gave up 1 base and J gave up 1 base; unmatched junction bases: 3. CDR1 and CDR2 (germline): MNHNY, SVGAGI (reference sequence). The CDR3 DNA is TGTGCCAGCAGTTACTTAACAGGGGTGAACACCGGGGAGCTGTTTTTT. Translated, it gives CASSYLTGVNTGELFF.

This chain joins TRBV7-2 and TRBJ2-7; tentative D call: TRBD2 (5 bases). The germline CDR1 and CDR2 sequences are SGHTA and FQGNSA. The CDR3 sequence is 13 residues long. Between the trimmed V and J ends, which lost 4 bases and 4 bases, there was a span of 11 bases. The DNA for the CDR3 is TGTGCCAGCAGCTCTGGACTTCGATACGAGCAGTACTTC. It encodes CASSSGLRYEQYF.

The chain combines TRBV18 with TRBJ2-5; no reliable D call. V gave up 1 base and J gave up 5 bases, with 14 bases separating them. Germline V lookup: CDR1 KGHSH, CDR2 LQKENI. CDR3 length: 15 residues. CDR3 in amino acids: CASSPRAGRWETQYF. CDR3 DNA: TGTGCCAGCTCACCACGCGCTGGCAGGTGGGAGACCCAGTACTTC.

As regards this clone: A junction end diverges from the germline sequence, so it may reflect a read error. V usage is TRBV7-7 and J usage is TRBJ2-1; unclear D gene. There are 13 residues in the CDR3. Germline assignment: CDR1 SSHAT and CDR2 FNYEAQ (reference sequence). CDR3 nucleotides: TGTGCTAGCAGCCCGGACTCCTACAATGAGCAGTTCTTC. Translation: CASSPDSYNEQFF.

A single count supports this clone. The chain employs TRBV11-3 and TRBJ2-2; D remains unclear. This CDR3 has 12 amino acids. Trimming took off 5 bases at V and 7 bases at J, with 8 bases between the two ends. Per germline, CDR1 SGHNT and CDR2 YENEEA. CDR3 protein: CASSTRYGELFF. DNA for the CDR3: TGTGCCAGCAGCACTCGATACGGGGAGCTGTTTTTT.

This clone was seen only a few times. The V and J genes are TRBV6-6 and TRBJ1-5, with a weak D call TRBD1 (5 bases). The CDR3 runs 13 residues. Deletions cut 5 bases from V and 5 bases from J, with 10 bases between. The V gene's germline CDR1 is MNHNY and CDR2 SVGAGI (reference sequence). The CDR3 coding sequence is TGTGCCAGCAGTAACGGGGGGGATCAGCCCCAGCATTTT. It yields the protein CASSNGGDQPQHF.